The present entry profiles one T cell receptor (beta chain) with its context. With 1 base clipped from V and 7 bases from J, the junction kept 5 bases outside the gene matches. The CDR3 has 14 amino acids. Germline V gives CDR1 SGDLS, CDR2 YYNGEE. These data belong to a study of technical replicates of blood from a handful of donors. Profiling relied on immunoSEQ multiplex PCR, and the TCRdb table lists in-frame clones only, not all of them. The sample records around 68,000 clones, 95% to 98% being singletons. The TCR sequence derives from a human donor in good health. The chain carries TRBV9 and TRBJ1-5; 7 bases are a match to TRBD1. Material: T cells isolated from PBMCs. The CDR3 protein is CASSVWDSGQPQHF. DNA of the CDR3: TGTGCCAGCAGCGTATGGGACAGTGGACAGCCCCAGCATTTT. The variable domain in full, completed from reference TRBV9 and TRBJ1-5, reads DSGVTQTPKHLITATGQRVTLRCSPRSGDLSVYWYQQSLDQGLQFLIQYYNGEERAKGNILERFSAQQFPDLHSELNLSSLELGDSALYFCASSVWDSGQPQHFGDGTRLSIL.